Given below is one TCR beta chain in context. The data were taken from a study of blood T cell repertoires in COVID-19. Overall study: Researchers got acute and convalescent COVID-19 samples from the United States, Italy and Spain. PBMCs, B-cell-depleted T cells, or T cells were the source of the cDNA or gDNA that made up the material.

The V gene end was trimmed by 6 bases and the J gene end by 5 bases; junction bases not matched to a gene: 4. The CDR3 covers 13 residues. The germline V gene encodes CDR1 MNHEY and CDR2 SVGEGT. As handled by the study authors: Amplification of reference gene primers was used by the study to estimate nucleated cell counts. Data came from immunoSEQ multiplex PCR; TCRdb stores just in-frame clones and leaves some out. For V, J and clone size, that table is used; D and trimming come from the DNA. This sample has over 200,000 clones, with 80% to 90% found just once. Sequencing was done on a sample of peripheral blood. The chain joins TRBV6-2 or TRBV6-3 to TRBJ1-5; the match to TRBD1 covers 7 bases. This TCR came from a woman over 75 with active or convalescent COVID-19. The CDR3: CASSWDSYQPQHF. The CDR3 DNA follows: TGTGCCAGCAGCTGGGACAGTTATCAGCCCCAGCATTTT.